These 20 T cell receptor beta chains came from one sample sequenced in a study of tumor-infiltrating lymphocytes in primary liver carcinoma. The approximately 17-32 mg bulk tissue piece was not sorted before simultaneous RNA and DNA extraction. TCR beta cDNA was made from 500 ng total RNA with a constant-region primer. Researchers made the TCR beta libraries by running three nested multiplex PCR rounds with slightly modified ARM-PCR. The study ran its first two PCR rounds for approximately 10 cycles each, using TRBV1-TRBV30 forward primers and a C-beta reverse primer. TCRdb analysed the multiplex PCR reads with MiXCR anew, one entry per CDR3 protein. The data show over 95,000 distinct CDR3 sequences, 55% to 75% seen once. Sequencing was performed on liver tumor tissue from sampling region 5. This sample's subset: tumor region T5, tumor centre. The receptor source for this set is a woman in her fifties or sixties with primary liver carcinoma and hepatitis B virus infection.

This clonotype turned up a few times. The chain couples TRBV2 to TRBJ2-7, with D possibly TRBD1 on 5 matching bases. The CDR3 sequence is 12 residues long. CDR1 is SNHLY and CDR2 is FYNNEI in the germline V gene. The ends were cut back, 6 bases at V and 6 bases at J, with 12 bases in the middle. CDR3 sequence reads: CASRNQGFEQYF. In DNA form, the CDR3 reads TGTGCCAGCAGGAACCAGGGTTTCGAGCAGTACTTC.

A remark on this clonotype: The CDR3 does not close with the conserved phenylalanine or tryptophan, likely indicating a read error. The chain recombines TRBV6-2 or TRBV6-3 with TRBJ2-7, with 7 bases matching TRBD2. The trim removed 0 bases at V and 4 bases at J, leaving 15 bases unmatched. Germline assignment: CDR1 MNHEY and CDR2 SVGEGT. CDR3 length: 18 amino acids. The CDR3: CASSYSISSGKATYEQYL. The CDR3, as DNA: TGTGCCAGCAGTTACTCAATTTCGAGCGGGAAAGCCACGTACGAGCAGTACCTC.

This clonotype has at least ten counts. The chain employs TRBV5-4 and TRBJ1-1; D is unclear. Germline-derived CDR1 and CDR2 are SGHNT and YYREEE (reference sequence). Trimming took 1 base from V and 1 from J, leaving 11 bases between them. CDR3 length: 15 amino acids. The CDR3 bases are TGTGCCAGCAGCTTGTATCAGAGGAGGAACACTGAAGCTTTCTTT. It yields the protein CASSLYQRRNTEAFF.

The chain has TRBV7-9 and TRBJ2-1, with 8 nucleotides matching TRBD2. The germline CDR1 and CDR2 sequences are SEHNR and FQNEAQ (reference sequence). V shed 7 bases and J 8 bases; nucleotides not matched to a gene: 22. The CDR3 is 18 residues long. This CDR3 is CASTPNLSGSGTWDEQFF. The CDR3 bases are TGTGCCAGCACCCCAAATCTCAGCGGGAGTGGGACTTGGGATGAGCAGTTCTTC. Using reference TRBV7-9 and TRBJ2-1 for the parts outside the CDR3, the full variable domain is DTGVSQNPRHKITKRGQNVTFRCDPISEHNRLYWYRQTLGQGPEFLTYFQNEAQLEKSRLLSDRFSAERPKGSFSTLEIQRTEQGDSAMYLCASTPNLSGSGTWDEQFFGPGTRLTVL.

Points on this clonotype: The junction departs from the called germline gene at one end, perhaps through a read error. V and J are TRBV11-3 and TRBJ2-2; D is perhaps TRBD1 or TRBD2 (5 bases each). Germline values: CDR1 SGHNT, CDR2 YENEEA. The CDR3 is 14 residues long. The chain's CDR3 is CASSPINGTGELFF. CDR3 bases: TGTGCCAGCAGCCCCATTAACGGGACCGGGGAACTGTTTTTT. The full variable domain, completed using reference TRBV11-3 and TRBJ2-2, is EAGVVQSPRYKIIEKKQPVAFWCNPISGHNTLYWYLQNLGQGPELLIRYENEEAVDDSQLPKDRFSAERLKGVDSTLKIQPAELGDSAVYLCASSPINGTGELFFGEGSRLTVL.

As concerns this clonotype: This may be a read error, as it is one base from a much larger clone. The chain uses TRBV7-8 and TRBJ2-7; D is tentatively TRBD1 or TRBD2 (5 bases each). This CDR3 is built from 15 residues. V lost 5 bases and J 4 bases, leaving 18 bases between the germline ends. The germline gives CDR1 SGHVS, CDR2 FQNEAQ. Here the CDR3 reads CASSPRTGTNYEQYF. In nucleotides, the CDR3 is TGTGCCAGCAGCCCCAGAACCGGGACGAATTACGAGCAGTACTTC.

Concerning this clonotype itself: Sequence at one end of the junction differs from germline and may be a read error. The chain links TRBV11-2 to TRBJ2-3, with a weak D call TRBD1 (6 bases). The CDR3 has 14 amino acids. Germline V gene lookup returns CDR1 SGHAT and CDR2 FQNNGV. As DNA, the CDR3 is TGTGCAAGCAGCCCCGAATTGGGGGCAGAAACGCAGTATTTT. Amino acid sequence: CASSPELGAETQYF.

A word on this clonotype: An end of the junction does not agree with germline; a read error may underlie this. V gene TRBV4-1 combines with J gene TRBJ2-1; D is perhaps TRBD1 (7 bases). The germline V gene encodes CDR1 MGHRA and CDR2 YSYEKL. The CDR3 length is 17 residues. The CDR3 region has the DNA TGCGCCAGCGGCCAGGTTTACTATCAGGGGGGACGCGATGAGCAGTTCTTC. Translated, it gives CASGQVYYQGGRDEQFF.

By sample share, this clonotype is medium-sized. This chain links TRBV12-3 or TRBV12-4 with TRBJ1-1; D remains ambiguous. Trimming shortened V by 3 bases and J by 1 base, and 6 bases separated the two germline ends. The CDR3 loop spans 13 amino acids. The CDR3 here is CASSLSENTEAFF. The CDR3 nucleotides are TGTGCCAGCAGTTTGTCAGAGAACACTGAAGCTTTCTTT.

The chain combines TRBV6-4 with TRBJ2-2, with 10 bases matching TRBD1. The CDR3 has 15 residues. CDR1 MRHNA and CDR2 SNTAGT come from the germline V gene. Trimming took 6 bases from V and 6 from J; bases not matched to a gene: 7. CDR3 sequence reads: CASSRTGTGAGELFF. The CDR3 nucleotides read TGTGCCAGCAGCCGAACCGGGACAGGGGCCGGGGAGCTGTTTTTT.

The J gene is TRBJ2-1, the V gene TRBV4-1; 9 bases line up with TRBD2. Germline V gives CDR1 MGHRA, CDR2 YSYEKL. V lost 3 bases, J lost 1 base, and 7 bases stayed unmatched. This CDR3 comprises 17 residues. CDR3 nucleotide sequence: TGCGCCAGCAGCCATAGACTAGCGGAGAGATCCTACAATGAGCAGTTCTTC. Amino acid sequence: CASSHRLAERSYNEQFF.

Concerning this clonotype: Given a much more abundant clone one base away, this may be a read error. The V gene is TRBV7-3, the J gene TRBJ2-3; the D gene is possibly TRBD1 (5 bases). CDR1 SGHTA and CDR2 FQGTGA come from the germline V gene. The CDR3 is 15 residues long. The CDR3 nucleotides are TGTGCCAACAGCTTAAACCAGGGCCCCTTAAATACGCAGTATTTT. Protein product: CANSLNQGPLNTQYF.

About this clonotype: A much larger clone sits a single nucleotide away, making a read error possible. CDR3 amino acids: CASRDRVDIHYF. The DNA for the CDR3 is TGTGCCAGCAGGGACCGGGTGGACATTCACTACTTC. This rearrangement joins TRBV28 to TRBJ2-4; D may be TRBD1 (5 bases). The CDR3 covers 12 residues. Per the germline V gene, CDR1 is MDHEN and CDR2 is SYDVKM. Based on the CDR3 plus reference TRBV28 and TRBJ2-4, the full variable domain is DVKVTQSSRYLVKRTGEKVFLECVQDMDHENMFWYRQDPGLGLRLIYFSYDVKMKEKGDIPEGYSVSREKKERFSLILESASTNQTSMYLCASRDRVDIHYFGAGTRLSVL.

To note about this clonotype: The junction shows a germline mismatch at one end, possibly a read error. The chain joins TRBV29-1 to TRBJ2-2; TRBD1 matches at 7 bases. Germline CDR1 reads SQVTM; CDR2 reads ANQGSEA. This CDR3 region has 14 residues. CDR3 residues: CGVTGTVNIGELFF. The CDR3 DNA reads TGCGGCGTCACCGGGACAGTGAACATCGGGGAGCTGTTTTTT.

On this clonotype itself: The conserved phenylalanine or tryptophan is not found at the CDR3 terminus, so this likely reflects a read error. The limits of the CDR3 on the DNA are not certain, so only TCRdb's listed CDR3 is given. This chain uses TRBV11-3 with TRBJ2-1. With termini counted, the CDR3 has 17 amino acids. Germline V gene sequence: CDR1 SGHNT, CDR2 YENEEA. CDR3 protein: CASNLDFGLGVYNEQFL.

As to this clonotype: Germline is not matched at one junction end, which may reflect a read error. The chain is built from TRBV6-1 and TRBJ2-7; 7 nucleotides match TRBD1. Germline V lookup: CDR1 MNHNS, CDR2 SASEGT. This CDR3 has 14 residues. CDR3 in DNA: TGCGCCAGCAGTGAAAGGGGACAGACCGCCGAGCAGTACTTC. This translates into CASSERGQTAEQYF.

The chain couples TRBV11-3 to TRBJ2-1; 10 positions match TRBD2. Germline lookup yields CDR1 SGHNT and CDR2 YENEEA. The CDR3 is 15 residues long. The CDR3 loop reads CTNSLGTSGKLEQFF. In DNA form, the CDR3 reads TGTACCAACAGTTTAGGAACTAGCGGGAAGCTTGAGCAGTTCTTC.

Notes on this clonotype: The germline gene is not matched at one end of the junction; a read error may be the cause. V gene TRBV29-1 combines with J gene TRBJ2-7; D perhaps matches TRBD1 (5 bases). In germline, CDR1 is SQVTM, CDR2 ANQGSEA. This CDR3 has 12 amino acids. In DNA, the CDR3 is TGCAACGTTGAAGACAGCTCGTACGAGCAGTACTTC. Amino acid sequence: CNVEDSSYEQYF.

As regards this clonotype: The junction departs from the called germline gene at one end, perhaps through a read error. J is TRBJ1-6 and V is TRBV11-2; D is unresolved. Germline lookup yields CDR1 SGHAT and CDR2 FQNNGV. CDR3 length: 13 amino acids. The chain's CDR3 is CASSFIMNSTLHF. The CDR3 DNA follows: TGTGCCAGTAGCTTTATAATGAATTCAACCCTCCACTTT.

This chain links TRBV6-4 with TRBJ2-1; tentative D call: TRBD1 (5 bases). Deletions cut 4 bases from V and 1 base from J, with 20 bases between. This CDR3 is 18 amino acids long. The germline V gene has CDR1 MRHNA and CDR2 SNTAGT. The chain's CDR3 is CASSVPRVSDPSYNEQFF. The CDR3 DNA follows: TGTGCCAGCAGTGTCCCCAGGGTGTCTGACCCATCCTACAATGAGCAGTTCTTC.